The 15 T cell receptor beta chains below come from one sample, sequenced in a study of blood T cell repertoires in COVID-19. The repertoire was sequenced with immunoSEQ multiplex PCR; TCRdb's copy has only in-frame clones and lacks some. Of around 190,000 clones listed, 84% are singletons. Source material: peripheral blood. These receptors were obtained from a human donor in a cohort sampled during active COVID-19.

The chain links TRBV12-3 or TRBV12-4 to TRBJ2-1; no definite D call. CDR3 size: 11 residues. V shed 5 bases and J shed 8 bases, with 7 bases lying between them. Written as DNA, the CDR3 is TGTGCCAGCAGTCCGAACTATGAGCAGTTCTTC. It specifies CASSPNYEQFF.

CDR3 residues: CASSPDTLFSYNEQFF. The CDR3 DNA follows: TGTGCCAGCTCACCAGACACTTTATTTTCCTACAATGAGCAGTTCTTC. This sequence joins TRBV18 and TRBJ2-1; the D is unclear. CDR3 length equals 16 residues. With 2 bases removed from V and 1 base from J, the gap between germline ends came to 12 bases. CDR1 and CDR2 from the germline V gene are KGHSH and LQKENI. The variable domain in full, with the rest retrieved from reference TRBV18 and TRBJ2-1, is NAGVMQNPRHLVRRRGQEARLRCSPMKGHSHVYWYRQLPEEGLKFMVYLQKENIIDESGMPKERFSAEFPKEGPSILRIQQVVRGDSAAYFCASSPDTLFSYNEQFFGPGTRLTVL.

The chain uses TRBV28 and TRBJ2-5; D unclear. The CDR3 length is 14 residues. V dropped 1 base and J dropped 1 base, with 7 bases sitting between them. Germline V gives CDR1 MDHEN, CDR2 SYDVKM. The CDR3 spells CASSLLGFQETQYF. In DNA, the CDR3 is TGTGCCAGCAGTTTATTGGGCTTCCAAGAGACCCAGTACTTC.

The chain links TRBV4-1 to TRBJ2-7, with TRBD1 matching over 9 bases. The CDR3 is 15 residues long. CDR1 and CDR2 (germline): MGHRA, YSYEKL. The ends lost 0 bases at V and 5 bases at J; junction bases unmatched: 5. CDR3 sequence (DNA): TGCGCCAGCAGCCAAGATAACAGGGGGCTCGACGAGCAGTACTTC. Translation: CASSQDNRGLDEQYF.

DNA of the CDR3: TGCGCCAGCAGCCAAGTCGCTCGCCGCGCAGGGGGTGGGGAGACCCAGTACTTC. Its protein product is CASSQVARRAGGGETQYF. The rearrangement uses TRBV4-1 and TRBJ2-5; 7 positions agree with TRBD1. Germline V CDR1 and CDR2: MGHRA, YSYEKL. Unmatched junction bases numbered 16, after V lost 1 base and J lost 5 bases. The CDR3 contains 18 residues.

The CDR3 sequence is CAWGGHSEQYF. In DNA, the CDR3 is TGTGCCTGGGGAGGGCATTCCGAGCAGTACTTC. The chain is built from TRBV30 and TRBJ2-7; TRBD2 is a possible D gene (6 bases). V lost 5 bases to trimming and J lost 6 bases, with 11 bases between them. The germline V gene encodes CDR1 GTSNPN and CDR2 SVGIG (reference sequence). This CDR3 contains 11 residues.

The chain uses TRBV5-1 and TRBJ2-3, with a weak D call TRBD1 (7 bases). Looked up from germline, CDR1 is SGHRS and CDR2 is YFSETQ. V dropped 4 bases and J dropped 4 bases, with 13 bases sitting between them. The CDR3 spans 14 residues. CDR3 nucleotide sequence: TGCGCCAGCAGCCCGGACAGGAGGGCAGATACGCAGTATTTT. This encodes CASSPDRRADTQYF.

The rearrangement joins TRBV3-1 (or the pseudogene TRBV3-2) to TRBJ2-3; maybe TRBD2 (6 bases). The CDR3 spans 15 residues. The germline V and J ends were trimmed by 6 bases and 6 bases, with 19 bases remaining between them. Germline CDR1 is LGHDT and CDR2 is YNNKEL (reference sequence). CDR3 DNA: TGTGCCAGCAGACAAAGTGGGGGGAGCAAGGATACGCAGTATTTT. This encodes CASRQSGGSKDTQYF.

The table lists this clone with a few counts. The V gene is TRBV28, the J gene TRBJ2-1; tentatively, D is TRBD2 (6 bases). CDR1 is MDHEN and CDR2 is SYDVKM in the germline V gene. V was cut by 7 bases and J by 0 bases, with 19 bases left in between. This CDR3 contains 17 residues. The DNA of the CDR3 is TGTGCCAGCACCTCCTCCGGGGGACCGAGCTCCTACAATGAGCAGTTCTTC. Encoded protein: CASTSSGGPSSYNEQFF.

The V call is TRBV28, the J call TRBJ2-5; the match to TRBD1 covers 9 bases. This CDR3 has 15 amino acids. Trimming at V came to 4 bases and at J to 5 bases, leaving 8 bases not matched to a gene. Germline V gene sequence: CDR1 MDHEN, CDR2 SYDVKM. The CDR3 sequence: CASSSADRGLETQYF. The CDR3 DNA reads TGTGCCAGCAGTTCCGCGGACAGGGGTCTCGAGACCCAGTACTTC. Filled out from reference TRBV28 and TRBJ2-5, the complete variable domain reads DVKVTQSSRYLVKRTGEKVFLECVQDMDHENMFWYRQDPGLGLRLIYFSYDVKMKEKGDIPEGYSVSREKKERFSLILESASTNQTSMYLCASSSADRGLETQYFGPGTRLLVL.

This sequence joins TRBV7-9 and TRBJ2-1; the D gene is possibly TRBD1 (6 bases). The germline V gene encodes CDR1 SEHNR and CDR2 FQNEAQ (reference sequence). V lost 6 bases and J lost 9, with 18 bases in between. The CDR3 totals 14 residues. CDR3 region: CASRYRENTREQFF. The CDR3 nucleotides read TGTGCCAGCAGGTACAGGGAAAACACCCGTGAGCAGTTCTTC.

The V and J genes are TRBV7-9 and TRBJ2-5; 9 nucleotides match TRBD1. V was clipped by 5 bases and J by 5 bases; unmatched bases: 12. The germline gives CDR1 SEHNR, CDR2 FQNEAQ (reference sequence). The CDR3 consists of 16 residues. The CDR3 coding sequence is TGTGCCAGCAGCCAGAGGGTGACAGGGGGTGTCGAGACCCAGTACTTC. Residues: CASSQRVTGGVETQYF.

To note about this clone: A much larger clone sits a single nucleotide away, making a read error possible. The sample contains more than one DNA sequence encoding this CDR3. J is TRBJ1-1 and V is TRBV6-5; TRBD1 matches at 7 bases. The CDR3 spans 11 residues. The germline gives CDR1 MNHEY, CDR2 SVGAGI. The junction had 0 bases not matched to a gene; V was cut back by 7 bases and J by 4 bases. The CDR3 protein is CASNRGTEAFF. The CDR3 DNA follows: TGTGCCAGCAACAGGGGCACTGAAGCTTTCTTT.

The chain combines TRBV4-2 with TRBJ1-5; 7 bases are a match to TRBD1. The CDR3 sequence is 15 residues long. V lost 5 bases to trimming and J lost 5 bases; unmatched junction nucleotides: 9. Germline CDR1 is LGHNA and CDR2 is YNFKEQ. CDR3 nucleotides: TGTGCCAGCAGCGACCCAGGGGGTGGCTATCAGCCCCAGCATTTT. Amino acid sequence: CASSDPGGGYQPQHF.

This rearrangement joins TRBV4-1 to TRBJ2-3; 8 bases are a match to TRBD2. The CDR3 has 18 amino acids. J lost 1 base, V lost 0 bases, and 9 bases had no gene match. Germline CDR1 and CDR2: MGHRA and YSYEKL. The CDR3 sequence is CASSQDRFGGGRTDTQYF. In DNA, the CDR3 is TGCGCCAGCAGCCAAGATCGGTTCGGCGGGGGGCGCACAGATACGCAGTATTTT.